This TCR beta chain was captured by sequencing in a study of T cell repertoires in cytomegalovirus infection. At the level of the study: Public TCR beta signatures were indicative of both CMV infection and a matching HLA type.

This clonotype was seen more than once but under ten times. Its antigen is as yet unknown. TCRdb reprocessed the reads via MiXCR and lists one record per CDR3 protein. The sample lists fewer than 1,000,000 distinct CDR3 sequences, 30% to 40% occurring once. In germline, CDR1 is LNHNV, CDR2 YYDKDF (reference sequence). The V end lost 2 bases, the J end lost 1 base, and 11 bases lay between the germline ends. CDR3 size: 15 residues. This clonotype was obtained from a human donor in good health (CMV status not recorded). Some clones in this sample may be carry-over from other donors' samples. This chain uses TRBV15 with TRBJ1-1, with D maybe TRBD1 (5 bases). The sequences come from cultured CD8+ T cells from PBMCs, collected from culture after CMV antigen stimulation. The CDR3 loop reads CATSRWDASNTEAFF. DNA for the CDR3: TGTGCCACCAGCAGATGGGACGCTTCGAACACTGAAGCTTTCTTT. Filled out from reference TRBV15 and TRBJ1-1, the complete variable domain reads DAMVIQNPRYQVTQFGKPVTLSCSQTLNHNVMYWYQQKSSQAPKLLFHYYDKDFNNEADTPDNFQSRRPNTSFCFLDIRSPGLGDTAMYLCATSRWDASNTEAFFGQGTRLTVV.